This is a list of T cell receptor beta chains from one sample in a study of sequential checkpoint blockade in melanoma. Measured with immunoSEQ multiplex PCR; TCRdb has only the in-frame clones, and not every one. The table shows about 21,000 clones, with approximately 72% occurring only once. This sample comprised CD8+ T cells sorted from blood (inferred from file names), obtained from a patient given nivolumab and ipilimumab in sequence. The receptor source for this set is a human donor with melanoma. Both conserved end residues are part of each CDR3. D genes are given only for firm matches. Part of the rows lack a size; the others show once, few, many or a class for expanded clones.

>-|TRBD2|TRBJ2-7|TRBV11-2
TGTGCCAGCAGCTTAGGGGCGGGAGAGTACGAGCAGTACTTC
CASSLGAGEYEQYF
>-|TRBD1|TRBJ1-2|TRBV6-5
TGTGCCAGCAGTTACTATGGGACAGGAGACTATGGCTACACCTTC
CASSYYGTGDYGYTF
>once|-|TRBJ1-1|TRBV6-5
TGTGCCAGCACCCCGTATAGGGGAGGAACTGAAGCTTTCTTT
CASTPYRGGTEAFF
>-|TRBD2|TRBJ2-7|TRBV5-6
TGTGCCAGCATCCATGGGACTAGCGGGGGGGCCGAGCAGTACTTC
CASIHGTSGGAEQYF
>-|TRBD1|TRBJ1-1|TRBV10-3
TGTGCCATCAGTGACTCCGGGACAGTGAACACTGAAGCTTTCTTT
CAISDSGTVNTEAFF
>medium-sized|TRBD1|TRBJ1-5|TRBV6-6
TGTGCCAGCAGCCCAGCTGGGACAGTCAATCAGCCCCAGCATTTT
CASSPAGTVNQPQHF
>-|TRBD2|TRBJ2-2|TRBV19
TGTGCCATCCAAGATCTAGCGGGAGGGTTGGCCGGGGAGCTGTTTTTT
CAIQDLAGGLAGELFF
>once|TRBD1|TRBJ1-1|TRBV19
TGTGCCAGTAAAAACAGGGGCACTGAAGCTTTCTTT
CASKNRGTEAFF
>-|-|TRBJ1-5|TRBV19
TGTGCCAGTACAAAAGACTTATATAGCAATCAGCCCCAGCATTTT
CASTKDLYSNQPQHF
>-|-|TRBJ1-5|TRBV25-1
TGTGCCAGCAGTGAATTCACAGACAATCAGCCCCAGCATTTT
CASSEFTDNQPQHF